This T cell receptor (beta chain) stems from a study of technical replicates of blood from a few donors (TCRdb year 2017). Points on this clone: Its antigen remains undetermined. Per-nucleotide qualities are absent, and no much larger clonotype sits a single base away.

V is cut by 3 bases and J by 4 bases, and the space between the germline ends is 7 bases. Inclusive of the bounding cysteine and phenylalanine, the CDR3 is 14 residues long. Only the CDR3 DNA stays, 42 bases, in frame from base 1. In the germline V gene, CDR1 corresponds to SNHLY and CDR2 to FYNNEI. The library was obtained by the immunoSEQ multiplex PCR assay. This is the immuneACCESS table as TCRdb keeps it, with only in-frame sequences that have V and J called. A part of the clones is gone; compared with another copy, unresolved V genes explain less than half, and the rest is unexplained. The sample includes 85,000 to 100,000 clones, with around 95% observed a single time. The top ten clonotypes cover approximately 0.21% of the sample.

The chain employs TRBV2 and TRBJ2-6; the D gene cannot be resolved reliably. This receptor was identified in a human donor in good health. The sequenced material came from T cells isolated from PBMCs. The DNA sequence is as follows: TGTGCCAGCAGTGACAGAACCGGGGCCAACGTCCTGACTTTC. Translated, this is CASSDRTGANVLTF.